These T cell receptor beta chains were read from a single sample in a study of blood T cells in healthy people across ages. From the 5' RACE reads, TCRdb called clonotypes with MiXCR, one entry per CDR3 protein. Of over 1,500,000 distinct CDR3 sequences listed, approximately 40% are singletons. What was sequenced was blood. The receptor set was obtained from a human donor in good health. Both conserved end residues are part of each CDR3. D genes are given only for firm matches. Rows may omit the clone size; those that give it use once, few, many or a size class.

TRBJ2-1,NA,NA,TRBV7-9,CASSLVGQWGQFF,TGTGCCAGCAGCTTAGTCGGGCAATGGGGGCAGTTCTTC
TRBJ1-1,TRBD1,NA,TRBV28,CASSFLGMGRTGVDTEAFF,TGTGCCAGCAGTTTCTTGGGGATGGGGCGGACAGGGGTGGACACTGAAGCTTTCTTT
TRBJ2-1,NA,NA,TRBV3-1,CTSRRGRNNEQFF,TGTACCAGCAGAAGAGGACGGAACAATGAGCAGTTCTTC
TRBJ2-3,NA,few,TRBV10-3,CAIRTLGPRDTQYF,TGTGCCATCAGAACTCTCGGGCCCAGGGATACGCAGTATTTT
TRBJ2-7,NA,NA,TRBV10-3,CAISGQSSYEQYF,TGTGCCATCAGTGGACAGAGCTCCTACGAGCAGTACTTC
TRBJ2-5,NA,NA,TRBV20-1,CSARDGGPLETQYF,TGCAGTGCTAGAGATGGGGGGCCGTTGGAGACCCAGTACTTC
TRBJ2-1,TRBD2,few,TRBV7-2,CASSSPGASGGLTSYNEQFF,TGTGCCAGCAGCTCCCCAGGAGCGAGCGGGGGGCTCACCTCCTACAATGAGCAGTTCTTC
TRBJ1-5,TRBD1,NA,TRBV9,CASSGIRDRGVGNQPQHF,TGTGCCAGCAGCGGAATCCGGGACAGGGGTGTTGGGAATCAGCCCCAGCATTTT
TRBJ2-5,NA,few,TRBV7-6,CASSTWTVRAGETQYF,TGTGCCAGCAGCACCTGGACAGTACGAGCAGGGGAGACCCAGTACTTC
TRBJ1-5,NA,many,TRBV30,CAWSVGNTRHF,TGTGCCTGGAGTGTGGGGAACACCCGGCATTTT
TRBJ1-2,NA,NA,TRBV20-1,CRPDRFFGAGNYGYTF,TGCAGGCCAGACAGGTTTTTTGGCGCAGGAAACTATGGCTACACCTTC
TRBJ2-5,TRBD2,NA,TRBV20-1,CSAMRGGGETQYF,TGCAGTGCTATGCGGGGGGGCGGAGAGACCCAGTACTTC
TRBJ2-1,NA,NA,TRBV5-8,CASSLYGGPSSYNEQFF,TGTGCCAGCAGCTTATACGGGGGGCCGAGCTCCTACAATGAGCAGTTCTTC
TRBJ1-2,NA,few,TRBV10-3,CAISESYAPGRNGYTF,TGTGCCATCAGTGAGTCCTATGCCCCGGGACGGAATGGCTACACCTTC
TRBJ2-7,NA,NA,TRBV3-1,CATRDKLYEQYF,TGTGCCACCCGGGACAAACTCTACGAGCAGTACTTC
TRBJ2-3,TRBD2,NA,TRBV9,CASSLGRGLAHSTDTQYF,TGTGCCAGCAGCTTGGGCCGGGGACTAGCGCATTCCACAGATACGCAGTATTTT
TRBJ1-2,TRBD1,few,TRBV7-2,CASSATGTGMLGGYTF,TGTGCCAGCAGCGCAACCGGGACAGGGATGTTGGGAGGCTACACCTTC
TRBJ1-1,NA,NA,TRBV7-9,CASSLLSGRNTEAFF,TGTGCCAGCAGCTTATTATCGGGCAGGAACACTGAAGCTTTCTTT
TRBJ2-5,NA,NA,TRBV7-2,CASSLQTGWETQYF,TGTGCCAGCAGCTTACAGACAGGTTGGGAGACCCAGTACTTC
TRBJ2-3,TRBD2,NA,TRBV5-1,CASSFRWTSGGEDTQYF,TGCGCCAGCAGCTTTCGGTGGACTAGCGGGGGTGAAGATACGCAGTATTTT
TRBJ1-2,TRBD1,NA,TRBV7-2,CASSQGGQGRPRAF,TGTGCCAGCAGCCAGGGGGGACAGGGCCGGCCTAGGGCCTTC
TRBJ2-3,TRBD1,NA,TRBV6-2/TRBV6-3,CASSWNRGITDTQYF,TGTGCCAGCAGTTGGAACAGGGGGATCACAGATACGCAGTATTTT
TRBJ2-4,NA,few,TRBV29-1,CSGGDKNIQYF,TGCAGCGGCGGGGACAAAAACATTCAGTACTTC
TRBJ2-1,NA,few,TRBV6-6,CASSYNSQGGQFF,TGTGCCAGCAGTTACAATTCCCAGGGCGGGCAGTTCTTC
TRBJ2-3,TRBD1,once,TRBV4-3,CASSQTGGLRSTDTQYF,TGCGCCAGCAGCCAGACAGGGGGCCTGCGTAGCACAGATACGCAGTATTTT
TRBJ1-2,TRBD1,NA,TRBV5-1,CASSGTGTGYTF,TGCGCCAGCAGCGGGACAGGGACCGGCTACACCTTC
TRBJ2-7,NA,few,TRBV7-9,CASSSLTGSSEQYF,TGTGCCAGCAGCTCCCTGACGGGCTCGAGTGAGCAGTACTTC
TRBJ1-1,TRBD1,once,TRBV7-9,CATQPQGTNTEAFF,TGTGCCACCCAGCCACAGGGGACGAACACTGAAGCTTTCTTT
TRBJ2-7,NA,once,TRBV5-1,CASSNGQAFYEQYF,TGCGCCAGCAGCAACGGACAAGCCTTCTACGAGCAGTACTTC
TRBJ2-3,NA,NA,TRBV6-2/TRBV6-3,CASRTPKDTQYF,TGTGCCAGCAGGACTCCCAAAGATACGCAGTATTTT
TRBJ1-1,TRBD1,NA,TRBV20-1,CSARDPSGRDRSGAFF,TGCAGTGCTAGAGACCCCTCCGGACGGGACAGATCTGGAGCTTTCTTT
TRBJ2-3,NA,NA,TRBV2,CASSSGTLEEYF,TGTGCCAGCAGTTCCGGGACACTGGAGGAGTATTTT
TRBJ2-5,NA,few,TRBV19,CASSIDLEVETQYF,TGTGCCAGTAGTATAGATCTAGAGGTGGAGACCCAGTACTTC